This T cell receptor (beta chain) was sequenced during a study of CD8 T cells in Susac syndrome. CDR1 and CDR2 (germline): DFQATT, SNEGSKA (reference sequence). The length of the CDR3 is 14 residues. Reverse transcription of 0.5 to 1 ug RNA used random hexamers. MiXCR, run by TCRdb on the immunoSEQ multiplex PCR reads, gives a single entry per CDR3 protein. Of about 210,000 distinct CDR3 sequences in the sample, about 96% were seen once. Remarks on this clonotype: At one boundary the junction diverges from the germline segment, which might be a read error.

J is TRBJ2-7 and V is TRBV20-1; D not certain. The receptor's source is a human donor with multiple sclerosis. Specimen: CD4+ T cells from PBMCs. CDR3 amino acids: CSARDTQKSFEQYF. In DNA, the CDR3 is TGCAGTGCTAGAGATACTCAGAAGTCCTTCGAGCAGTACTTC.